This entry is about one T cell receptor (beta chain). Its matching antigen is unknown. This record belongs to a study of siplizumab effects on memory and regulatory T cells. Some clones are missing from TCRdb's copy, which holds only in-frame ones; the method was immunoSEQ multiplex PCR. Here the sample spans tens of thousands of clones, roughly 87% being singletons. V shed 2 bases and J shed 3 bases, with 1 base lying between them. CDR1 SEHNR and CDR2 FQNEAQ come from the germline V gene (reference sequence). The CDR3 runs 11 residues. Study-level points and caveats: In the presence of siplizumab, alloreactive sequences traceable to unstimulated CD4+ memory cells were significantly reduced. Sequences below about 10^-5 frequency were poorly captured, limiting mapping of alloreactive clones. The alloresponse seemed to draw substantially on naive T cells, which appeared more diverse than memory cells. The study did not confirm that proliferating Tregs from siplizumab cultures were suppressive.

Sequenced input: naive CD8+ T cells sorted from blood. The genes are TRBV7-9 and TRBJ1-1; no clear D gene. This receptor was obtained from a human donor in good health. CDR3 coding DNA: TGTGCCAGCAGCTTATACACTGAAGCTTTCTTT. This sequence encodes CASSLYTEAFF.